The next 4 T cell receptor beta chains were all read from a single sample in a study of OX40 agonist ivuxolimab in advanced cancers. Clones were read by immunoSEQ multiplex PCR, and TCRdb kept only the in-frame ones, dropping some. Among about 23,000 clones, approximately 81% were seen once, and the ten largest hold approximately 13%. This specimen was CD4+ or CD8+ T cells sorted from blood, taken in a trial of the OX40 agonist ivuxolimab. The receptor source for this set is an adult with an advanced solid tumor such as melanoma, head and neck, liver or kidney cancer.

This clone showed up just a few times. As DNA, the CDR3 is TGCAGTGCTGTCGGACTGATGAGGCAGTATTTT. It codes for CSAVGLMRQYF. This chain joins TRBV20-1 and TRBJ2-3, with D possibly being TRBD2 (5 bases). The CDR3 runs to 11 residues. Trimming removed 5 bases at V and 11 bases at J, with 14 bases between. The germline V gene has CDR1 DFQATT and CDR2 SNEGSKA (reference sequence).

The chain carries TRBV5-1 and TRBJ1-1; TRBD1 matches at 9 bases. CDR1 is SGHRS and CDR2 is YFSETQ in the germline V gene. The trim removed 7 bases at V and 5 bases at J, leaving 6 bases unmatched. The length of the CDR3 is 13 residues. The CDR3 is CASGFGQGTEAFF. CDR3 coding DNA: TGCGCCAGCGGGTTCGGACAGGGGACTGAAGCTTTCTTT.

Here the CDR3 reads CASSLLAAGGLSSYNEQFF. In nucleotides, the CDR3 is TGCGCCAGCAGCTTGTTGGCAGCGGGGGGGCTTAGCTCCTACAATGAGCAGTTCTTC. This sequence joins TRBV5-1 and TRBJ2-1; 10 nucleotides line up with TRBD2. V was clipped by 1 base and J by 0 bases; unmatched bases: 10. The germline gives CDR1 SGHRS, CDR2 YFSETQ. This CDR3 has 19 residues. The variable domain in full, with the rest retrieved from reference TRBV5-1 and TRBJ2-1, is KAGVTQTPRYLIKTRGQQVTLSCSPISGHRSVSWYQQTPGQGLQFLFEYFSETQRNKGNFPGRFSGRQFSNSRSEMNVSTLELGDSALYLCASSLLAAGGLSSYNEQFFGPGTRLTVL.

The chain combines TRBV6-1 with TRBJ1-1; D remains unclear. The CDR3 is made up of 13 amino acids. V lost 7 bases, J lost 5 bases, and 14 bases lay in between. Germline V gives CDR1 MNHNS, CDR2 SASEGT. The CDR3: CASNGVVGTEAFF. For the CDR3, the DNA is TGTGCCAGCAACGGGGTCGTCGGAACTGAAGCTTTCTTT.